This T cell receptor (beta chain) stems from a study of blood T cell repertoires in COVID-19. V lost 4 bases and J lost 0; bases outside the gene matches: 13. CDR1 is LGHNA and CDR2 is YSLEER in the germline V gene. The CDR3 runs 19 residues. Source study methods: Nucleated cell counts were estimated from reference gene primer amplification. TCRdb's copy holds only in-frame clones and misses some; the assay was immunoSEQ multiplex PCR. V and J calls and clone size are those listed in that table; D and trimming were worked out from the DNA. Altogether some 190,000 clones are present, roughly 85% being singletons, with the ten largest covering roughly 11%.

This clonotype was obtained from a human donor with active or convalescent COVID-19. The donor label of this sample is uncertain. The sample taken for sequencing was peripheral blood. The chain links TRBV4-3 to TRBJ2-4, with 9 bases aligning to TRBD1. CDR3 sequence reads: CASSRGLDRGLLAKNIQYF. The DNA for the CDR3 is TGCGCCAGCAGCCGCGGTCTGGACAGGGGTCTCCTAGCCAAAAACATTCAGTACTTC.